The 10 T cell receptor beta chains in this list originate from one sample, sequenced in a study of control samples from healthy donors and cancer patients. Assay used: immunoSEQ multiplex PCR; TCRdb lists only in-frame clones, some missing. The sample shows some 120,000 clones, nearly 95% of them seen only once. The material sequenced was blood. These receptor sequences come from a man under 40 in good health.

The CDR3 spells CASAQGRQNQPQHF. The CDR3 DNA is TGTGCCAGCGCCCAGGGACGGCAAAATCAGCCCCAGCATTTT. The V and J genes are TRBV18 and TRBJ1-5; possibly TRBD1 for D (5 bases). The germline V gene has CDR1 KGHSH and CDR2 LQKENI. The germline V and J ends were trimmed by 8 bases and 4 bases, with 15 bases remaining between them. The length of the CDR3 is 14 residues.

The chain recombines TRBV6-1 with TRBJ2-3; 12 bases map to TRBD2. V gave up 0 bases and J gave up 1 base; unmatched junction bases: 14. Germline CDR1 is MNHNS and CDR2 is SASEGT. The CDR3 extends over 21 amino acids. DNA of the CDR3: TGTGCCAGCAGTGAAGCGGGGCTAGCGGGGGGGCTTAGGAGGGGCACAGATACGCAGTATTTT. Protein sequence: CASSEAGLAGGLRRGTDTQYF.

The chain uses TRBV7-3 and TRBJ1-1; D is possibly TRBD1 (5 bases). The CDR3 is 16 amino acids. CDR1 is SGHTA, CDR2 FQGTGA, per germline. The V end lost 5 bases, the J end lost 0 bases, and 16 bases lay between the germline ends. Here the CDR3 reads CASSLRTQFMNTEAFF. CDR3 DNA: TGTGCCAGCAGCCTCCGGACACAATTCATGAACACTGAAGCTTTCTTT.

This rearrangement joins TRBV7-2 to TRBJ1-6, with D tentatively TRBD1 (5 bases). The CDR3 has 16 amino acids. Trimming stripped 3 bases from V and 0 bases from J, with 9 bases between. Per the germline V gene, CDR1 is SGHTA and CDR2 is FQGNSA. CDR3 sequence: CASSFGASSYNSPLHF. The CDR3 DNA is TGTGCCAGCAGCTTTGGGGCCTCCTCCTATAATTCACCCCTCCACTTT. The full variable domain, with the rest looked up from reference TRBV7-2 and TRBJ1-6, is GAGVSQSPSNKVTEKGKDVELRCDPISGHTALYWYRQSLGQGLEFLIYFQGNSAPDKSGLPSDRFSAERTGGSVSTLTIQRTQQEDSAVYLCASSFGASSYNSPLHFGNGTRLTVT.

This chain joins TRBV12-5 and TRBJ1-5; no definite D call. The CDR3 is 12 amino acids. CDR1 LGHNT and CDR2 FRNRAP come from the germline V gene. V lost 5 bases, J lost 0 bases, and 2 bases lay in between. The CDR3 region is CASGDSNQPQHF. For the CDR3, the DNA is TGTGCTAGTGGTGATAGCAATCAGCCCCAGCATTTT.

V and J are TRBV27 and TRBJ2-7; D is ambiguous. The CDR3 has 11 residues. V lost 6 bases to trimming and J lost 0 bases, with 3 bases between them. The V gene's germline CDR1 is MNHEY and CDR2 SMNVEV (reference sequence). The CDR3 region is CASRSSYEQYF. In DNA form, the CDR3 reads TGTGCCAGCAGGAGCTCCTACGAGCAGTACTTC.

This clone showed up just once. This chain joins TRBV7-7 and TRBJ2-5; perhaps TRBD1 as D (5 bases). CDR1 and CDR2 (germline): SSHAT, FNYEAQ (reference sequence). V shed 2 bases and J shed 1 base, with 11 bases lying between them. CDR3 size: 15 residues. The CDR3 DNA reads TGTGCCAGCAGCTTATTTTCAGGGCTCCAAGAGACCCAGTACTTC. Its protein is CASSLFSGLQETQYF.

The V gene is TRBV11-2, the J gene TRBJ1-1; D not certain. The ends were cut back, 2 bases at V and 1 base at J, with 8 bases in the middle. Germline values: CDR1 SGHAT, CDR2 FQNNGV. The CDR3 loop spans 14 amino acids. The CDR3 bases are TGTGCCAGCAGCTTATGGTCGGCGAACACTGAAGCTTTCTTT. This sequence encodes CASSLWSANTEAFF.

This rearrangement joins TRBV11-2 to TRBJ1-2, with 9 bases that match TRBD1. The length of the CDR3 is 15 residues. Germline CDR1 is SGHAT and CDR2 is FQNNGV. J lost 2 bases, V lost 6 bases, and 7 bases had no gene match. The CDR3 region is CASRQAGTGNYGYTF. The CDR3 DNA reads TGTGCCAGCAGGCAAGCCGGGACAGGGAACTATGGCTACACCTTC. The entire variable domain, with the rest obtained from reference TRBV11-2 and TRBJ1-2, is as follows: EAGVAQSPRYKIIEKRQSVAFWCNPISGHATLYWYQQILGQGPKLLIQFQNNGVVDDSQLPKDRFSAERLKGVDSTLKIQPAKLEDSAVYLCASRQAGTGNYGYTFGSGTRLTVV.

The V gene is TRBV27, the J gene TRBJ2-1, with a weak D call TRBD2 (6 bases). This CDR3 contains 14 residues. With 5 bases removed from V and 5 bases from J, the gap between germline ends came to 13 bases. The germline V gene encodes CDR1 MNHEY and CDR2 SMNVEV (reference sequence). CDR3 residues: CASSPAGRHNEQFF. In DNA form, the CDR3 reads TGTGCCAGCAGTCCCGCGGGACGGCACAATGAGCAGTTCTTC.